The entry that follows covers one TCR beta chain sequence. This sample is drawn from a study of OX40 agonist ivuxolimab in advanced cancers. Sequencing used immunoSEQ multiplex PCR; TCRdb keeps in-frame clones, though not all of them. The data contain 70,000 to 75,000 clones, roughly 86% of them singletons. The CDR3 is 13 amino acids. Germline values: CDR1 SGHAT, CDR2 FQNNGV. V lost 5 bases to trimming and J lost 7 bases; unmatched junction nucleotides: 5. The J gene is TRBJ2-3, the V gene TRBV11-2; TRBD1 matches 8 bases. The sequence was collected from an adult with an advanced solid tumor such as melanoma, head and neck, liver or kidney cancer. Source: CD4+ or CD8+ T cells sorted from blood, taken in a trial of the OX40 agonist ivuxolimab. The CDR3 spells CASSRQGTNTQYF. The CDR3 nucleotides read TGTGCCAGCAGCAGACAGGGGACAAATACGCAGTATTTT.